The present T cell receptor beta chain was sequenced within a study of T cells in Graves' hyperthyroidism and ophthalmopathy (dated by TCRdb to about 2019). In the study overall: Peripheral blood was collected at initial diagnosis, before any treatment. TCR V-J signatures able to tell the groups apart were searched for in a discovery cohort of 100 or so patients, of whom around 42 had Graves' ophthalmopathy and about 60 had stable Graves' hyperthyroidism. Prospective prediction of ophthalmopathy was tested in an independent validation cohort consisting of 18 to 20 hyperthyroidism patients and about 17 patients who later progressed to ophthalmopathy. For training and testing, the 100 or so patients in the discovery cohort were randomly divided in a 7:3 ratio. In about six Graves' hyperthyroidism patients, the study also compared T-cell repertoires from thyroid tissue with T-cell repertoires from blood. After blood sampling, hyperthyroidism patients were treated with methimazole at a starting dose of 30 mg daily, and ophthalmopathy patients were treated with high-dose intravenous methylprednisolone. The paper reports TCR Vbeta CDR3 sequencing of 130 to 150 peripheral blood samples: 43 ophthalmopathy, 75 to 80 hyperthyroidism and 17 progressor patients.

This clonotype occurred many times. Its antigen specificity is not known. No base-level quality is on record; no much larger clone is a single base apart. The TCR beta CDR3 regions were amplified from RNA transcripts. A first-round RT-PCR of the TCR CDR3 used the HTBI primer set with the Qiagen OneStep RT-PCR kit. Libraries were constructed in a second round of multiplex PCR, after which size selection and purification were carried out. Paired-end sequencing of the libraries was performed with 100 bp reads on an Illumina HiSeq2000. On the study's bioinformatics: Raw data were processed with SOAPnuke, discarding reads with adapters, uncalled bases, mean Phred below 15, or no exact constant-primer or identifier match. High-quality paired reads were merged using COPE v1.2.5, and each unique nucleotide sequence was defined as a clonotype. MiTCR v1.1 was used to align the clonotypes against IMGT TRBV, TRBD and TRBJ reference segments. Analysis was restricted to V-J combinations with a frequency above 0.0001, which covered about 99% of repertoires. The TCS score was defined as the ratio of F50 (clonal expansion) to E x V (chaos), calculated using BLOSUM62-based TCRdist between CDR3 peptides within each V-J. Welch's t-statistics and random forest reduced several hundred V-J features to roughly 13, which were used in a naive Bayes classifier (R e1071). TCRdb took the public reads, trimmed them with fastp at Q25, ran MiXCR for clone calling and kept in-frame beta chains. When rows share a CDR3 protein, they turn into one entry using the most common DNA and genes. The authors' filters were not applied to this entry. The sample has some 550,000 distinct CDR3 sequences on record, around 20% of them singletons. The ten largest make up roughly 29% of the sample.

Stable Graves' hyperthyroidism was defined as the absence of progression to ophthalmopathy over 18 months of follow-up. Hyperthyroidism patients were newly diagnosed, had a disease duration of under 2 months, and were aged 18 to 65 years. Patients with uncontrolled infections, other autoimmune diseases, pregnancy or lactation were excluded. Clinical symptoms, serum thyroxine and TRAb, thyroid ultrasound, and orbital computed tomography formed the basis for the diagnoses. PBMCs were separated from roughly 10 ml of fresh peripheral blood using Ficoll-Paque density gradient centrifugation. Trizol reagent was used to extract total RNA, and RNA quality was then checked on an Agilent 2100 Bioanalyzer. What the authors observed across the whole study: Sample size was not statistically predetermined, and blinding of investigators to group allocation was not performed. In cross-validation, a model built on a 13 V-J signature told ophthalmopathy apart from stable hyperthyroidism with 85% to 90% sensitivity and around 83% specificity, and in testing the same model reached 80%/75%. In validation, progression to ophthalmopathy was predicted by the model with more than 65% sensitivity and just over 72% specificity, a median of roughly 6 months before onset. Most expanded thyroid clonotypes (frequency above 0.001) were also detected in blood, a finding suggesting that blood repertoires may reflect thyroid immune responses.

Relative to germline, V is missing 4 bases and J is missing 3 bases, with 3 bases of the junction outside any gene match. The cysteine opens and the phenylalanine closes a CDR3 of 14 amino acids. The kept DNA is CDR3 alone, 42 bases in frame from the first base. CDR1 and CDR2, per the germline V gene, are MNHEY and SVGAGI. This TCR was sampled from a man in his late teens or twenties with Graves' hyperthyroidism. Sequenced: blood. The rearrangement joined TRBV6-5 to TRBJ1-2; 9 nucleotides in the junction match TRBD1. CDR3 reads: CASSSHRGHYGYTF. The sequence in DNA is TGTGCCAGCAGTTCCCACAGGGGGCACTATGGCTACACCTTC.